This T cell receptor beta chain was identified in a study of CD4 T cells in relation to SARS-CoV-2 and coronaviruses (dated by TCRdb to 2020 to 2023). With respect to the entire study: A median age of 38.5 years, with a range of about 21 to 72 years, was recorded for the full convalescent cohort of around 12 patients. A different, Illumina-based TCR-beta assay was used to sequence expansion assays from other donors in the study. Memory CD4+ T cell crossreactivity between SARS-CoV-2 and common cold coronavirus spike proteins was assessed at the TCR clonotype level in the study. The Adaptive Biotechnologies TCR-sequencing kit was used to sequence samples from three pre-COVID donors and the naive versus memory experiments, while other data came from Illumina-based sequencing. Using patient-derived lymphoblastoid cell lines, the shared crossreactive spike epitopes were mapped to their HLA restriction. Among the roughly twelve convalescent patients, 8 males and 4 females were included, and two of the subjects were Hispanic. Summary of the overall study and its limitations: Crossreactivity analysis centred on spike protein, so crossreactivity against other viral proteins was not assessed. In roughly 60% of donors, memory CD4+ clonotypes turned up that crossrecognized SARS-CoV-2 and at least one common cold coronavirus spike. Small numbers of patients and of tested TCRs were a limitation of the study. Because no donor provided both pre-pandemic and post-infection samples, tracing the source of pre-existing responses was limited. Sequencing naive versus memory cells indicated that the assay picks up memory recall responses, not primary responses primed during culture. Crossreactive clones showed significantly weaker SARS-CoV-2-driven expansion than monoreactive clones, consistent with antigenic imprinting.

Uncultured naive and memory CD4+ T cell DNA received deep-resolution immunoSEQ TCR-beta sequencing. The authors' pipeline ran thus. During preprocessing, nonproductive sequences were discarded, as were any CDR3s that did not begin with C, did not end with F or W, or were shorter than 7 amino acids. Cultured and uncultured naive and memory CD4+ repertoires were searched for previously identified spike- and CEF-reactive CDR3s. After three terminal residues were trimmed from each end, CDR3 homology was quantified as pairwise Levenshtein distance using the stringdist R package. As stored in TCRdb, this immuneACCESS dataset retains in-frame rearrangements with V and J assigned. A fraction of the clones does not appear; measured against another copy, unresolved V genes explain less than half of the discrepancy, and the remainder lacks a known reason. V, J and clone size reflect that table, while D and trimming were determined from the DNA. The sample profile shows about 54,000 clones; about 90% of them were found once. The top ten hold under 0.4% of the sample.

This clone was recorded only once. What antigen it recognizes has not been identified. The input lacks base qualities; no much larger clone sits a single base away. Naive and memory CD4+ T cells were separated from cryopreserved PBMCs by first enriching for CD4 and then performing EasySep naive CD4+ T cell enrichment. Ficoll-Paque PLUS gradient centrifugation was used to isolate PBMCs from either whole blood or leukapheresis product. PBMCs were either cryopreserved at -140°C or used fresh in the expansion assay. The QIAamp Micro DNA Kit was used to extract genomic DNA from the CD4+ T cells. Including the terminal cysteine and phenylalanine, the CDR3 comprises 12 residues. Just CDR3 DNA is preserved here, 36 bases in frame from base 1. Trimming at the junction amounts to 3 bases on V and 5 bases on J, and the germline ends lie 8 bases apart. CDR1 ENHRY and CDR2 SYGVKD are derived from the germline V gene.

The receptor comes from an adult with COVID-19. The sequence joins TRBV10-3 to TRBJ2-7; the D gene is perhaps TRBD1, on 5 matching bases. Sequencing used naive CD4+ T cells from PBMCs. The cell subset or site tag for this specimen amounts to: naive CD4+ T cells isolated by negative enrichment. The CDR3: CAISERQNEQYF. The DNA sequence follows: TGTGCCATCAGTGAAAGACAGAACGAGCAGTACTTC.